The rows below give T cell receptor beta chains drawn from one sample of a study of blood T cell repertoires in COVID-19. Data came from immunoSEQ multiplex PCR; TCRdb stores just in-frame clones and leaves some out. This sample has 150,000 to 200,000 clones; 90% occur once, and the top ten carry 0.6% to 0.8%. Specimen: peripheral blood. All receptors derive from a man in his fifties or sixties with acute or convalescent COVID-19. CDR3s include the opening cysteine and the closing phenylalanine or tryptophan. Clone size appears in some rows only: once, few, many, or a class for an expanded clone.

>TRBJ1-2|TRBV5-5|NA
CASSKDRVGYGYTF
>TRBJ2-1|TRBV7-2|NA
CASSLTGTSGYNEQFF
>TRBJ1-2|TRBV24-1|NA
CATSGRGLDYGYTF
>TRBJ2-7|TRBV7-2|NA
CASSSLSGSLNQQYF
>TRBJ1-2|TRBV3-1/TRBV3-2|NA
CASSQVNSGPILNYGYTF
>TRBJ2-7|TRBV7-2|NA
CASSLLPPSSGSSYEQYF
>TRBJ2-3|TRBV6-5|NA
CASGLTSGRTDTQYF
>TRBJ2-2|TRBV5-1|NA
CASSQMSGANGELFF
>TRBJ2-2|TRBV5-1|once
CASSGLAGATGELFF
>TRBJ1-2|TRBV9|NA
CASSVDRRGMAYGYTF
>TRBJ2-1|TRBV7-2|NA
CASSFISSGSGRGYNEQFF
>TRBJ1-2|TRBV3-1/TRBV3-2|once
CASSQGQGPYGYTF
>TRBJ1-6|TRBV19|NA
CASNSETGGISPLHF
>TRBJ2-7|TRBV10-3|once
CATLAGVYEQYF
>TRBJ1-2|TRBV28|once
CASTAETGSPNYGYTF
>TRBJ2-1|TRBV29-1|NA
CSVDALAGSYNEQFF
>TRBJ1-4|TRBV18|NA
CASSAGTATNEKLFF
>TRBJ1-6|TRBV7-3|NA
CASSTTGGDSPLHF
>TRBJ1-4|TRBV5-8|NA
CASSLGQGHNEKLFF
>TRBJ2-1|TRBV9|NA
CASSNKKTTGNSTFSYNEQFF
>TRBJ1-5|TRBV7-8|NA
CASSLRGNPNQPQHF
>TRBJ1-4|TRBV6-6|NA
CASSYSAGTDNEKLFF
>TRBJ2-1|TRBV19|NA
CASSGLAGEQFF
>TRBJ2-3|TRBV10-3|NA
CAISDRVGGGRSTDTQYF
>TRBJ1-6|TRBV30|NA
CAWSVLGYANSPLHF
>TRBJ2-7|TRBV18|NA
CASSLQRGFSYEQYF
>TRBJ2-2|TRBV7-9|NA
CASSFPGLATGELFF
>TRBJ2-2|TRBV5-4|NA
CASSRQGGTGELFF
>TRBJ1-2|TRBV4-1|NA
CASSQVGRGSNYGYTF
>TRBJ2-6|TRBV5-4|NA
CASSYDRVVTGANVLTF
>TRBJ1-2|TRBV7-9|NA
CASSLVLGTGFGYTF
>TRBJ1-1|TRBV3-1/TRBV3-2|NA
CASSQTGVGAEAFF
>TRBJ2-7|TRBV7-9|NA
CASSIPRTGGTYEQYF
>TRBJ1-1|TRBV30|NA
CARGPTGSNTEAFF
>TRBJ2-3|TRBV11-1|NA
CASSSYTDTQYF
>TRBJ2-7|TRBV6-1|NA
CASSDTLYEQYF
>TRBJ2-1|TRBV7-3|NA
CASSLGPGDYNEQFF
>TRBJ2-4|TRBV9|NA
CASSLGQGEGNIQYF
>TRBJ1-2|TRBV24-1|NA
CATSDARGGGYTF
>TRBJ1-2|TRBV25-1|NA
CASSGDRGYSNYGYTF
>TRBJ1-2|TRBV19|once
CASSIGFGGVYGYTF
>TRBJ2-1|TRBV9|NA
CASSVSVSSGRGEQFF